This T cell receptor beta chain is from a study of blood T cell repertoires in COVID-19. Whole-study context: The United States, Italy and Spain provided the acute and convalescent COVID-19 samples. PBMCs, B-cell-depleted T cells, or T cells were the source of the cDNA or gDNA that made up the material.

Trimming shortened V by 1 base and J by 5 bases, and 12 bases separated the two germline ends. The germline gives CDR1 SGHTA, CDR2 FQGNSA. CDR3 length: 15 residues. The table came from immunoSEQ multiplex PCR; TCRdb's copy has only in-frame clones and leaves some out. This sample has just under 350,000 clones, with around 91% found just once. The chain couples TRBV7-2 to TRBJ2-1; D not resolved. Material: peripheral blood. The TCR sequence derives from a woman aged 18 to 35 who had recovered from COVID-19. In DNA, the CDR3 is TGTGCCAGCAGCTTAGACGGAGCTATCAACAATGAGCAGTTCTTC. The encoded protein is CASSLDGAINNEQFF.